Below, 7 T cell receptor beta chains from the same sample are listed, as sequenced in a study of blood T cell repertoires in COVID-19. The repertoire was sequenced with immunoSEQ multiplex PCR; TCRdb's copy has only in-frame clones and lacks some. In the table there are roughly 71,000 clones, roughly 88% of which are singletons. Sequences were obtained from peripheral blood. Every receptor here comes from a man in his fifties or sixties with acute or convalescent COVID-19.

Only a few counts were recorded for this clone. Written as DNA, the CDR3 is TGTGCCAGCAGCCAGACTAACCAATACGAGCAGTACTTC. The encoded protein is CASSQTNQYEQYF. The genes are TRBV11-1 and TRBJ2-7; D might be TRBD2 (5 bases). Germline loops: CDR1 SGHAT, CDR2 FQDESV (reference sequence). The CDR3 length is 13 residues. V was trimmed by 5 bases and J by 4 bases, leaving 12 bases between them.

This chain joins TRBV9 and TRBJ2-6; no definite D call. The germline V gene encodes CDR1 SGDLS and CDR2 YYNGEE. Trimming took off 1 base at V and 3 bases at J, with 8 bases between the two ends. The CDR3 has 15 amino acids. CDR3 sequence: CASSVSVYGANVLTF. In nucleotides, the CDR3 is TGTGCCAGCAGCGTATCCGTATATGGGGCCAACGTCCTGACTTTC. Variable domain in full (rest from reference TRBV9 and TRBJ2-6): DSGVTQTPKHLITATGQRVTLRCSPRSGDLSVYWYQQSLDQGLQFLIQYYNGEERAKGNILERFSAQQFPDLHSELNLSSLELGDSALYFCASSVSVYGANVLTFGAGSRLTVL.

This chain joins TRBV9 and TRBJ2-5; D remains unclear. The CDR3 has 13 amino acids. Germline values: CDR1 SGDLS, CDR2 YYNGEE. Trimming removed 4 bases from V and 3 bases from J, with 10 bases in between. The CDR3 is CASSNRVEETQYF. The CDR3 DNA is TGTGCCAGCAGCAACCGGGTTGAAGAGACCCAGTACTTC.

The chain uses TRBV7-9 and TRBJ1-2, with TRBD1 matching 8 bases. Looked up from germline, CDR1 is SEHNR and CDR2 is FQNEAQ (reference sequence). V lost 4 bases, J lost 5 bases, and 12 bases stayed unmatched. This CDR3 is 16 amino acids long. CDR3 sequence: CASSSGQGPPYYGYTF. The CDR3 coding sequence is TGTGCCAGCAGCTCTGGACAGGGCCCACCGTATTATGGCTACACCTTC.

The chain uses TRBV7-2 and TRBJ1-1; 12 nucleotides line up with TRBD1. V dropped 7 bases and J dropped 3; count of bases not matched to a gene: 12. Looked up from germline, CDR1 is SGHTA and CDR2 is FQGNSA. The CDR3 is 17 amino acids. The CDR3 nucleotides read TGTGCCAGCATCCGGGACAGGGGGCGAAGTTATGACACTGAAGCTTTCTTT. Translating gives CASIRDRGRSYDTEAFF.

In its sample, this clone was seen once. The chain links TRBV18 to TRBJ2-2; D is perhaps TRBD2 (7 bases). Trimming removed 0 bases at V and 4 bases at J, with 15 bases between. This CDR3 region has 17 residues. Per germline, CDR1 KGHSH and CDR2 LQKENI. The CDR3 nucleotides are TGTGCCAGCTCACCACCCTCCGGGGGGCAGGGCACCGGGGAGCTGTTTTTT. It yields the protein CASSPPSGGQGTGELFF.

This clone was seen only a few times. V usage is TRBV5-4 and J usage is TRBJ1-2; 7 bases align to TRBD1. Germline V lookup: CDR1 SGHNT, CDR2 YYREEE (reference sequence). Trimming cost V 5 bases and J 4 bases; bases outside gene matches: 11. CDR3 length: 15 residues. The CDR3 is CASRTDRTTTYGYTF. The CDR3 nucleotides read TGTGCCAGCAGAACGGACAGGACCACTACCTATGGCTACACCTTC.